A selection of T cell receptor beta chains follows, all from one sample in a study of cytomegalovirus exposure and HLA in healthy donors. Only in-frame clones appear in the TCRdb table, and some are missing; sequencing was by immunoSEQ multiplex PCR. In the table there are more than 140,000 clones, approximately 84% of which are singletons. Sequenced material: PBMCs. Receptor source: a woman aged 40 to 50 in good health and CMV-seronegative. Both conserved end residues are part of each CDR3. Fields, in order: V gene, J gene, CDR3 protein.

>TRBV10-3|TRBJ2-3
CATVGQGASDTQYF
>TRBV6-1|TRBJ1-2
CASSKDTGRLYGYTF
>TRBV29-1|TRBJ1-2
CSVAPGTSNYGYTF
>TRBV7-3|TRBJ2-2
CASNPIAGAGELFF
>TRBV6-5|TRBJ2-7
CASSGGTGGLHEQYF
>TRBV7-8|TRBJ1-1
CASSLLQGALMLPTEAFF
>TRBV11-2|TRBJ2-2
CASSHYVELFF
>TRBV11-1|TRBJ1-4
CASSPFSTGSRKLFF
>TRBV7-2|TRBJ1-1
CASRRRQYTEAFF
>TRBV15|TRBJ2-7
CATSKRFGTSGTYEQYF
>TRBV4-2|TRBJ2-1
CASSHASGQHNEQFF
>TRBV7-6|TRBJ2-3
CASSLERVGTDTQYF
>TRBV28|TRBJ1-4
CASSLSHGAGLFF
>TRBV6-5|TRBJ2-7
CASSKTWTGAHEQYF
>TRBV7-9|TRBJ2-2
CASRRGQGIPGELFF
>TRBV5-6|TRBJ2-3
CASSLWEGRTDTQYF
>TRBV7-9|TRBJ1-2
CASSLEASGNRGYTF
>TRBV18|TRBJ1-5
CASSPVGDRGSQPQHF
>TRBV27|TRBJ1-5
CASSPPGENQPQHF
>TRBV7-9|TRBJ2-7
CASSLHRDEQYF
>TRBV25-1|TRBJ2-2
CASSKEREGLRAGELFF
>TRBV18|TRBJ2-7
CASSLTGGGYEQYF
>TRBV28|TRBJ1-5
CASSSTEYQPQHF
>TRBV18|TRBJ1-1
CASPGQTLNTEAFF
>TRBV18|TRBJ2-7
CASSPTSGRPLYEQYF
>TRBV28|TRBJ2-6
CASKTSGISGANVLTF
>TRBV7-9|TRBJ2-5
CASSPGTLKETQYF
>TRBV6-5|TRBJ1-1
CASRQDRGTEAFF
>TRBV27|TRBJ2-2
CASSFRGPGELFF
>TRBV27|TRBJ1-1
CASSFRGQGTEAFF
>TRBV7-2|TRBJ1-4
CASSSREREKLFF
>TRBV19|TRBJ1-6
CASSSQTGSPLHF
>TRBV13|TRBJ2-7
CASSLVGLAGAHEQYF
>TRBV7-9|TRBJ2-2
CASRLTSGSDTGELFF
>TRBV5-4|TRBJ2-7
CASSLPQGNEQYF
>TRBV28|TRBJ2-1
CASNEQGSYNEQFF
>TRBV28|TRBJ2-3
CASRKFTSGGSNTQYF
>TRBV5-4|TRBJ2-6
CASSLWEGQGYGANVLTF
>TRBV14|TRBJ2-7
CASSQTWLAGVLAEQYF
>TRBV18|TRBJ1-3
CASSPNARGNGNTIYF
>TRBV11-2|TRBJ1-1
CASSLNHAGQTEAFF
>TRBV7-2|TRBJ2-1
CASSAWRDRKNEQFF
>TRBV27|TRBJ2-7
CASSFNGRPPYEQYF
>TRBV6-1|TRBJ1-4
CASSASHSFFNEKLFF
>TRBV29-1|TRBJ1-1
CSDSQGANTEAFF
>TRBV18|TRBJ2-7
CASSPGDRGLAAYSYEQYF
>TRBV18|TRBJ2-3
CASSRRLAGNTDTQYF
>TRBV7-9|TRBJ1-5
CASGLPGKGGNQPQHF
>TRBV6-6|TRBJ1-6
CASSADTNSPLHF
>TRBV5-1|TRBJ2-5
CASSLNHREETQYF
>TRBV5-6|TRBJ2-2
CASSRTNTGELFF
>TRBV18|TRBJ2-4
CASSPPGLAAKNIQYF
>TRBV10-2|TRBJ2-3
CASSALAGVYDTQYF
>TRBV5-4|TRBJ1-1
CASSWTVENTEAFF
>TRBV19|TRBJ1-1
CASSIGGYDDTEAFF
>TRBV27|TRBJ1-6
CASSFGGRDSPLHF
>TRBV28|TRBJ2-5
CASSLPTGQETQYF
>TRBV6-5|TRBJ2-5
CASSYVRVGNRETQYF
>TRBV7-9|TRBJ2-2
CSSSTLPHGGRDTGELFF